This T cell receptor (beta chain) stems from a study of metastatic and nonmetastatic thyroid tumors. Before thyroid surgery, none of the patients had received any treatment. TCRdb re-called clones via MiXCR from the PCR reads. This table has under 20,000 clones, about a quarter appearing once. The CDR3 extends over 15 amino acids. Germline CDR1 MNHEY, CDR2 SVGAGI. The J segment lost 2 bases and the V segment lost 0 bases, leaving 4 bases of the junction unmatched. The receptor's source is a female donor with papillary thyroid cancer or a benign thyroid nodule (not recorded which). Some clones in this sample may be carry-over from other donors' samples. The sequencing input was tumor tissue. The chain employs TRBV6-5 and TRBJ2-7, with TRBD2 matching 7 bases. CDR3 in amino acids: CASSYSASGAYEQYF. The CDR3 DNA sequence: TGTGCCAGCAGTTACTCGGCTAGCGGAGCCTACGAGCAGTACTTC.